This TCR beta chain is drawn from a study of T-cell reconstitution after alpha-beta-depleted transplantation in children. This clonotype appeared many times. As yet, its antigen is unknown. For TCRbeta, the library was prepared with unique molecular identifiers. TCRdb reprocessed the PCR reads with MiXCR, giving one entry per CDR3 protein. The data contain a few hundred thousand distinct CDR3 sequences, 10% to 15% of them singletons. Per the germline V gene, CDR1 is SEHNR and CDR2 is FQNEAQ (reference sequence). The CDR3 extends over 13 amino acids. With 5 bases removed from V and 7 bases from J, the gap between germline ends came to 12 bases. General study points: Several hundred expanded graft clones reportedly gave rise to the alpha-beta T cells present about two months after transplant.

Sequenced material: PBMCs, mostly from graft donor cells, taken 360 days after TCRalphabeta/CD19-depleted stem cell transplant. The V call is TRBV7-9, the J call TRBJ2-1; D not resolved. This receptor was obtained from a male patient between 5 and 17 years old who had a stem cell transplant for acute myeloid leukemia, so the T cells may come from the graft donor. The CDR3 DNA reads TGTGCCAGCAGCCCCTTCAGGCGAAATGAGCAGTTCTTC. It is translated as CASSPFRRNEQFF.